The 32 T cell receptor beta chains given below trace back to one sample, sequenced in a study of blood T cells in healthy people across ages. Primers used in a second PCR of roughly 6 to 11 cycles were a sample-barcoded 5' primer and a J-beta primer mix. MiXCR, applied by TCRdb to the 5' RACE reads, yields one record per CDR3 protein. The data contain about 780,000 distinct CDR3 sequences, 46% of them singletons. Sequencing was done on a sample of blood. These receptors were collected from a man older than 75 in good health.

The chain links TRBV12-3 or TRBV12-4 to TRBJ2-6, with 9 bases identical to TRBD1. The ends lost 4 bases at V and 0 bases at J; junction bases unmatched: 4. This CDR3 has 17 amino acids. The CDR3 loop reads CASSSPTGGSGANVLTF. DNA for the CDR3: TGTGCCAGCAGTTCCCCGACAGGGGGCTCTGGGGCCAACGTCCTGACTTTC.

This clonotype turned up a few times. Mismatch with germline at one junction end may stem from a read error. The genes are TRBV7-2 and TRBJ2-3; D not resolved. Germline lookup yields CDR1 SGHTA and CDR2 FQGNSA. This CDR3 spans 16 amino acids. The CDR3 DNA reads TGTGCCAGTAGCTTAGTAGGTGCGTCTAGCACAGATACGCAGTATTTT. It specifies CASSLVGASSTDTQYF.

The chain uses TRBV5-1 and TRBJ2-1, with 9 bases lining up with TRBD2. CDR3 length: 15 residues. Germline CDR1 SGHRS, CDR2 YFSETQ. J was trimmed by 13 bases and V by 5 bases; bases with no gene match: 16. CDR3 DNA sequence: TGCGCCAGCAGTAAACTAGCGGGCCTCCAAGAGACCCAGTTCTTC. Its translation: CASSKLAGLQETQFF.

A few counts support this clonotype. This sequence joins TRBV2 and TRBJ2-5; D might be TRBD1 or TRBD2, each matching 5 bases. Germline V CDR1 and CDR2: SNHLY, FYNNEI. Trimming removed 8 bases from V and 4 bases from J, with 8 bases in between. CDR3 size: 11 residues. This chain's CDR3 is CASVGGETQYF. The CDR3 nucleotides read TGTGCCAGCGTTGGGGGAGAGACCCAGTACTTC.

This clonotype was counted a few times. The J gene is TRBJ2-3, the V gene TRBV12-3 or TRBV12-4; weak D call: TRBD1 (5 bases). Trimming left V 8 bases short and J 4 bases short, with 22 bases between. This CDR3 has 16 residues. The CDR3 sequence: CASGPPGQGVADTQYF. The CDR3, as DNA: TGTGCCAGCGGACCCCCAGGACAAGGGGTCGCAGATACGCAGTATTTT.

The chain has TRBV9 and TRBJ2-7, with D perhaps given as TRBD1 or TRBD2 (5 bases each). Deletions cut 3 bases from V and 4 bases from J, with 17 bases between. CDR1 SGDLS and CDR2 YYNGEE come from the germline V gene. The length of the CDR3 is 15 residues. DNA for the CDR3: TGTGCCAGCAGCGAAGGTGGGGGTTCTCTATACGAGCAGTACTTC. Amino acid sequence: CASSEGGGSLYEQYF.

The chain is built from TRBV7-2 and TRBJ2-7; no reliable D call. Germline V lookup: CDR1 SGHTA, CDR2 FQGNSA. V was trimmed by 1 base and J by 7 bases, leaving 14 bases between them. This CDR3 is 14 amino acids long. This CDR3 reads CASSLVRGNNEQYF. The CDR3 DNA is TGTGCCAGCAGCTTAGTACGCGGAAACAATGAGCAGTACTTC. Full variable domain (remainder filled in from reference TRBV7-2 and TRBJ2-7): GAGVSQSPSNKVTEKGKDVELRCDPISGHTALYWYRQSLGQGLEFLIYFQGNSAPDKSGLPSDRFSAERTGGSVSTLTIQRTQQEDSAVYLCASSLVRGNNEQYFGPGTRLTVT.

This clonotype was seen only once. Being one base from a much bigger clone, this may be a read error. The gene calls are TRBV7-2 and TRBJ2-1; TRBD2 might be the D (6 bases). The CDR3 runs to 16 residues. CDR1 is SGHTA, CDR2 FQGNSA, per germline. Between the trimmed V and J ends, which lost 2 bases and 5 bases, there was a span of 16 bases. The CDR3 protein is CASSLWSGSTHNEQFF. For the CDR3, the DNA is TGTGCCAGCAGCTTATGGAGCGGGTCCACCCACAATGAGCAGTTCTTC. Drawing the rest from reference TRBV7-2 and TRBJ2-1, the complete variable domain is GAGVSQSPSNKVTEKGKDVELRCDPISGHTALYWYRQSLGQGLEFLIYFQGNSAPDKSGLPSDRFSAERTGGSVSTLTIQRTQQEDSAVYLCASSLWSGSTHNEQFFGPGTRLTVL.

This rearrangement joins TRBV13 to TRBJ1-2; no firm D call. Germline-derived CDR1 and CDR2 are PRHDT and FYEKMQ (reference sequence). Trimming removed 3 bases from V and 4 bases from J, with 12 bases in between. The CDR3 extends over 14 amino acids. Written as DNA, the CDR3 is TGTGCCAGCAGCTTGGAGAAGTCGGTCTATGGCTACACCTTC. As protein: CASSLEKSVYGYTF.

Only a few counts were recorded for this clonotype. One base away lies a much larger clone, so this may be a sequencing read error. The CDR3 sequence is CASSVEPGTEAFF. CDR3 sequence (DNA): TGTGCCAGCAGCGTAGAACCGGGGACTGAAGCTTTCTTT. This sequence joins TRBV13 and TRBJ1-1; the D is unclear. CDR3 length: 13 residues. The germline CDR1 and CDR2 sequences are PRHDT and FYEKMQ (reference sequence). V shed 5 bases and J shed 5 bases, with 12 bases lying between them.

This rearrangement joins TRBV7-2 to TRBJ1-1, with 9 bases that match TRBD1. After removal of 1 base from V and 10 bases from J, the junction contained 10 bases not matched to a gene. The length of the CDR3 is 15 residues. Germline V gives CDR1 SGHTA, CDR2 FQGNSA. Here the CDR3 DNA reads TGTGCCAGCAGCTTAGACTCCTCCGGGACAGGGCCAGCTTTCTTT. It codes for CASSLDSSGTGPAFF.

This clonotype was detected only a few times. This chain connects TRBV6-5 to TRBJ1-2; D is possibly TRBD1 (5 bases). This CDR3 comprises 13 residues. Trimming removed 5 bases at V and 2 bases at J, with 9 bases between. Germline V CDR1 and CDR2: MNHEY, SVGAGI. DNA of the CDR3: TGTGCCAGCAGTGTGACAGAGAACTATGGCTACACCTTC. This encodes CASSVTENYGYTF.

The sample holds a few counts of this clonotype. CDR3 loop: CRPLLGLAEQETQYF. The CDR3 DNA sequence: TGCAGACCGCTCTTAGGACTAGCTGAACAAGAGACCCAGTACTTC. The chain uses TRBV20-1 and TRBJ2-5; TRBD2 matches at 8 bases. CDR3 length equals 15 residues. Per germline, CDR1 DFQATT and CDR2 SNEGSKA (reference sequence).

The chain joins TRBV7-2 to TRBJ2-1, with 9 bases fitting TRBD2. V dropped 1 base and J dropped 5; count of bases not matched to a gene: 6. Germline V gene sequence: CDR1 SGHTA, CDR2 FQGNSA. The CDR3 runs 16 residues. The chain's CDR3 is CASSLVGGGVNNEQFF. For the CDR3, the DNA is TGTGCCAGCAGCTTAGTTGGCGGGGGGGTCAACAATGAGCAGTTCTTC.

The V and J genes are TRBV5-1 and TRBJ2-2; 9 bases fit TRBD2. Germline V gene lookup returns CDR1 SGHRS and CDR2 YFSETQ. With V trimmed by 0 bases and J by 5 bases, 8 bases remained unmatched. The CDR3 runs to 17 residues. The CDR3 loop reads CASSLDGASGKTGELFF. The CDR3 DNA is TGCGCCAGCAGCTTGGACGGGGCTAGCGGGAAGACCGGGGAGCTGTTTTTT.

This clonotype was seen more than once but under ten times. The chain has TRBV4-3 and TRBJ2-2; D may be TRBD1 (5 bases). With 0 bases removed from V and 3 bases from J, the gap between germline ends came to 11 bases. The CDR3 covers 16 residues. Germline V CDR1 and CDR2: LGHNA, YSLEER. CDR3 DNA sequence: TGCGCCAGCAGCCAAGATGGGCAGGGATACACCGGGGAGCTGTTTTTT. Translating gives CASSQDGQGYTGELFF.

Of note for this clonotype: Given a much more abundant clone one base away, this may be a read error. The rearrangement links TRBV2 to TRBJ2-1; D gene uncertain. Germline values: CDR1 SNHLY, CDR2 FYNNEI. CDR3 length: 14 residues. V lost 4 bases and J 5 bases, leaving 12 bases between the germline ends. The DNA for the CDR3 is TGTGCCAGCAGTGGGGTACTCCGCGACAATGAGCAGTTCTTC. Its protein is CASSGVLRDNEQFF.

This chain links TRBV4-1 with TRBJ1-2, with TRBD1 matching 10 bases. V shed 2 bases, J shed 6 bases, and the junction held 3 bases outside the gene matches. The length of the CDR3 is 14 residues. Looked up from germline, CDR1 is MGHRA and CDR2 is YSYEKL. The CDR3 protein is CASSQRTGGDGYTF. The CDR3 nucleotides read TGCGCCAGCAGCCAACGGACAGGGGGTGATGGCTACACCTTC.

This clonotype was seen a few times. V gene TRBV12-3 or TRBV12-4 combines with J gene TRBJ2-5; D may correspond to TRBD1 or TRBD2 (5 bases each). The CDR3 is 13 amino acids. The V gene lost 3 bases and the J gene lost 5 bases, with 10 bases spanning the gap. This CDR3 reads CASSFFREETQYF. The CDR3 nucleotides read TGTGCCAGCAGTTTCTTCAGGGAGGAGACCCAGTACTTC.

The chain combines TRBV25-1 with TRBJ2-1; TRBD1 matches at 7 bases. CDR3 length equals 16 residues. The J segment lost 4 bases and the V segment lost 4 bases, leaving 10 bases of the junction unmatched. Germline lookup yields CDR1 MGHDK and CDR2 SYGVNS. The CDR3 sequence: CASSGSRQGPYNEQFF. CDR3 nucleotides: TGTGCCAGCAGTGGTTCTCGACAGGGACCGTACAATGAGCAGTTCTTC.

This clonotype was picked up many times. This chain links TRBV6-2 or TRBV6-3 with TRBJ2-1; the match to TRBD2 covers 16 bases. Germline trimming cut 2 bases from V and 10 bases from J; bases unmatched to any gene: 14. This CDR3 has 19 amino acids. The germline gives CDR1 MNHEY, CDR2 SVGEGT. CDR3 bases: TGTGCCAGCAGTTACACCCCCAGAGGGACTAGCGGGAGGGCCGGAGAGCAGTTCTTC. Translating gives CASSYTPRGTSGRAGEQFF.

The CDR3 is CAISERTDDTQYF. The CDR3 region has the DNA TGTGCCATCAGTGAAAGGACAGACGATACGCAGTATTTT. This rearrangement joins TRBV10-3 to TRBJ2-3; D may be TRBD1 (6 bases). This CDR3 region has 13 residues. With 3 bases removed from V and 6 bases from J, the gap between germline ends came to 10 bases. CDR1 and CDR2 (germline): ENHRY, SYGVKD.

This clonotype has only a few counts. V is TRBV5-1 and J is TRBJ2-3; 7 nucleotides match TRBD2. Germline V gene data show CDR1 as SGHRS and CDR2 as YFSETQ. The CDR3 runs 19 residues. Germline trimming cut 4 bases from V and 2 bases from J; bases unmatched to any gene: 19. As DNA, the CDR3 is TGCGCCAGCAGCAAAACCATTGGGACGCGGGACTACTTCACAGATACGCAGTATTTT. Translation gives CASSKTIGTRDYFTDTQYF.

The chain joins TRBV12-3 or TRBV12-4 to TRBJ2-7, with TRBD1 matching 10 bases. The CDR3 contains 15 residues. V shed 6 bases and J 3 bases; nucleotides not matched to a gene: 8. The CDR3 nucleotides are TGTGCCAGCAGCCAAAGACGGACAGGGGGCTACGAGCAGTACTTC. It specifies CASSQRRTGGYEQYF.

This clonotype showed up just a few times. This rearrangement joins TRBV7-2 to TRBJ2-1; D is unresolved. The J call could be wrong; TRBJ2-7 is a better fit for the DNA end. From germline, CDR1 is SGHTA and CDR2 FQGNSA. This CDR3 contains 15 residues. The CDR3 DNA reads TGTGCCAGCAGTTCCGACCTAGGCTCCTACAATGAGCAGTACTTC. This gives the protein CASSSDLGSYNEQYF.

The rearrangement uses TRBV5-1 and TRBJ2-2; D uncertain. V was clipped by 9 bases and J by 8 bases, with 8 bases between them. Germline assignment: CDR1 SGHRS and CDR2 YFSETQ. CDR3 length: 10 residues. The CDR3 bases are TGCGCCAAACGAAGAGGGGAGCTGTTTTTT. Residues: CAKRRGELFF. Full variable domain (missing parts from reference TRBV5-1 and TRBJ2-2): KAGVTQTPRYLIKTRGQQVTLSCSPISGHRSVSWYQQTPGQGLQFLFEYFSETQRNKGNFPGRFSGRQFSNSRSEMNVSTLELGDSALYLCAKRRGELFFGEGSRLTVL.

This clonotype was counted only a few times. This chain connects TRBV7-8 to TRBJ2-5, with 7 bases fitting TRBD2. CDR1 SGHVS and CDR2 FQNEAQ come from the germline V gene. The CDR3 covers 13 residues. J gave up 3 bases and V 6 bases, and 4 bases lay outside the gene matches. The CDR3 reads CASSRGLEETQYF. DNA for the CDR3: TGTGCCAGCAGTCGAGGACTAGAAGAGACCCAGTACTTC.

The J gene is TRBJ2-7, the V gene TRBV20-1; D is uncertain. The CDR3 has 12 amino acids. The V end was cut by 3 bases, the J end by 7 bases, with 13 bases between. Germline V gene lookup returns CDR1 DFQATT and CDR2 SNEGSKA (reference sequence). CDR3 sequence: CSASVPANEQYF. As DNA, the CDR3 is TGCAGTGCTAGTGTGCCCGCTAATGAGCAGTACTTC.

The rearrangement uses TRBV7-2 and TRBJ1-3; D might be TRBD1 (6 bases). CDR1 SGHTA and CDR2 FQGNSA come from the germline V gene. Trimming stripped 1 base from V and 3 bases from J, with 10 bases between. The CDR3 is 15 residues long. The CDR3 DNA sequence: TGTGCCAGCAGCTTAGTCAGGGGAGGTGGAAACACCATATATTTT. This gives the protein CASSLVRGGGNTIYF. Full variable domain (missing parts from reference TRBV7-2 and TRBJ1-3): GAGVSQSPSNKVTEKGKDVELRCDPISGHTALYWYRQSLGQGLEFLIYFQGNSAPDKSGLPSDRFSAERTGGSVSTLTIQRTQQEDSAVYLCASSLVRGGGNTIYFGEGSWLTVV.

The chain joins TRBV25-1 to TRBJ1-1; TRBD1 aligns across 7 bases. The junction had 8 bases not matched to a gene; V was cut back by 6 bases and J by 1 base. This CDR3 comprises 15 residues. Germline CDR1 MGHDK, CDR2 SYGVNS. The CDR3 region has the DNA TGTGCCAGCAGGCCTACAGGGGCGACGAACACTGAAGCTTTCTTT. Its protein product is CASRPTGATNTEAFF. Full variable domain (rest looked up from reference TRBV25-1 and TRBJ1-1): EADIYQTPRYLVIGTGKKITLECSQTMGHDKMYWYQQDPGMELHLIHYSYGVNSTEKGDLSSESTVSRIRTEHFPLTLESARPSHTSQYLCASRPTGATNTEAFFGQGTRLTVV.

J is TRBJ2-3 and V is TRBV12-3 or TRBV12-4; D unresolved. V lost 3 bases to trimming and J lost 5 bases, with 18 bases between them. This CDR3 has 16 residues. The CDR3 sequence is CASSFSERRWGDTQYF. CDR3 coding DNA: TGTGCCAGCAGTTTCTCGGAGAGACGGTGGGGAGATACGCAGTATTTT.

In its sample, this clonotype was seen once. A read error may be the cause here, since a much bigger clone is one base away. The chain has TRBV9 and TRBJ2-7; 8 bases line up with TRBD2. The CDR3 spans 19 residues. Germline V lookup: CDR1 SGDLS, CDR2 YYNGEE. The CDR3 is CASSVGLLAGGLSSYGQYF. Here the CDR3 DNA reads TGTGCCAGCAGCGTAGGCCTTCTTGCGGGAGGCCTGAGCTCCTACGGGCAGTACTTC.